Shown below are 14 T cell receptor beta chains from a single sample sequenced in a study of cytomegalovirus exposure and HLA in healthy donors. A multiplex PCR was run with 60 Vbeta primers and 13 Jbeta primers. The repertoire was sequenced with immunoSEQ multiplex PCR; TCRdb's copy has only in-frame clones and lacks some. The sample records 110,000 to 150,000 clones, approximately 78% being singletons. Input material: PBMCs. These TCRs come from a woman between 35 and 50 years old in good health and CMV-seropositive.

The gene calls are TRBV5-6 and TRBJ2-7; TRBD2 might be the D (7 bases). V was shortened by 4 bases and J by 7 bases, with 21 bases between the two germline ends. The CDR3 extends over 15 amino acids. The germline CDR1 and CDR2 sequences are SGHDT and YYEEEE. CDR3 DNA sequence: TGTGCCAGCAGCGGCGGGGGCGCGGGAGAGGGAGAGCAGTACTTC. The encoded protein is CASSGGGAGEGEQYF.

The chain combines TRBV5-1 with TRBJ2-5, with D uncertain. V was shortened by 0 bases and J by 2 bases, with 5 bases between the two germline ends. The germline V gene encodes CDR1 SGHRS and CDR2 YFSETQ. The CDR3 is 13 residues long. The chain's CDR3 is CASSLGNQETQYF. CDR3 coding DNA: TGCGCCAGCAGCTTGGGTAATCAAGAGACCCAGTACTTC.

CDR3 sequence (DNA): TGTGCCAGCTTTCCTCGTGGACAGGGCCCCTACAATGAGCAGTTCTTC. Its protein product is CASFPRGQGPYNEQFF. V usage is TRBV5-4 and J usage is TRBJ2-1, with 8 bases identical to TRBD1. This CDR3 is built from 16 residues. J was trimmed by 2 bases and V by 7 bases; bases with no gene match: 11. Germline-derived CDR1 and CDR2 are SGHNT and YYREEE (reference sequence).

Only a few counts were recorded for this clone. The CDR3 protein is CASTPSGRAGEQFF. DNA of the CDR3: TGTGCCAGCACCCCTAGCGGGAGGGCTGGCGAGCAGTTCTTC. V and J are TRBV2 and TRBJ2-1; 12 positions match TRBD2. The CDR3 loop spans 14 amino acids. Per germline, CDR1 SNHLY and CDR2 FYNNEI. The V segment lost 7 bases and the J segment 10 bases; nucleotides outside the gene matches: 8.

The count of this clone is one. The V gene is TRBV28, the J gene TRBJ2-1, with 8 bases matching TRBD2. Germline CDR1 reads MDHEN; CDR2 reads SYDVKM. V lost 2 bases, J lost 10 bases, and 7 bases stayed unmatched. This CDR3 spans 14 amino acids. The CDR3, as DNA: TGTGCCAGCAGTTTACTAGCGGGCCAGGGGGAGCAGTTCTTC. As protein: CASSLLAGQGEQFF. The variable domain in full, completed from reference TRBV28 and TRBJ2-1, reads DVKVTQSSRYLVKRTGEKVFLECVQDMDHENMFWYRQDPGLGLRLIYFSYDVKMKEKGDIPEGYSVSREKKERFSLILESASTNQTSMYLCASSLLAGQGEQFFGPGTRLTVL.

This clone was recorded a few times. The CDR3 DNA reads as TGTGCCAGCAGCCCAAGACCGGACAGGATAAGGCACACCATATATTTT. Translated, it gives CASSPRPDRIRHTIYF. The chain links TRBV9 to TRBJ1-3, with 7 bases that match TRBD1. The germline V gene encodes CDR1 SGDLS and CDR2 YYNGEE. The V segment lost 4 bases and the J segment 8 bases; nucleotides outside the gene matches: 15. The CDR3 loop spans 16 amino acids.

The chain is built from TRBV5-4 and TRBJ1-1; 7 nucleotides align to TRBD1. The germline V gene encodes CDR1 SGHNT and CDR2 YYREEE (reference sequence). With V trimmed by 3 bases and J by 5 bases, 10 bases remained unmatched. This CDR3 is built from 15 residues. The DNA of the CDR3 is TGTGCCAGCAGCTCGCTCCGACAGGGTGGGACTGAAGCTTTCTTT. Translating gives CASSSLRQGGTEAFF.

In this sample, this clone turned up a few times. This sequence joins TRBV30 and TRBJ1-1, with D uncertain. The CDR3 totals 13 residues. Germline V gene sequence: CDR1 GTSNPN, CDR2 SVGIG (reference sequence). V lost 1 base and J lost 1, with 7 bases in between. The CDR3 loop reads CAWSEQWNTEAFF. The DNA for the CDR3 is TGTGCCTGGAGTGAGCAATGGAACACTGAAGCTTTCTTT.

The V call is TRBV5-1, the J call TRBJ2-1; 7 bases match TRBD1. Germline-derived CDR1 and CDR2 are SGHRS and YFSETQ. CDR3 length: 16 residues. V shed 5 bases, J shed 10 bases, and the junction held 18 bases outside the gene matches. CDR3 in DNA: TGCGCCAGCAGTCCTGCCCGGGGACAGTACGTGAGGGAGCAGTTCTTC. It translates to CASSPARGQYVREQFF.

The chain employs TRBV27 and TRBJ1-5; D might be TRBD1 (6 bases). CDR1 and CDR2 (germline): MNHEY, SMNVEV (reference sequence). Trimming pared 8 bases from V and 2 bases from J, leaving 19 bases between. The CDR3 totals 16 residues. The DNA of the CDR3 is TGTGCCAGCCGTGCACAGGGTTCGATCGGCAATCAGCCCCAGCATTTT. It translates to CASRAQGSIGNQPQHF.

The chain joins TRBV2 to TRBJ2-3, with TRBD1 as a possible D gene (6 bases). The V end was cut by 6 bases, the J end by 2 bases, with 12 bases between. CDR3 length: 14 amino acids. The germline V gene has CDR1 SNHLY and CDR2 FYNNEI. In nucleotides, the CDR3 is TGTGCCAGCAGATCGGGACACCTCACAGATACGCAGTATTTT. Translating gives CASRSGHLTDTQYF.

The chain uses TRBV2 and TRBJ2-1; 10 bases agree with TRBD2. The CDR3 spans 15 residues. The V segment lost 10 bases and the J segment 4 bases; nucleotides outside the gene matches: 10. Germline CDR1 is SNHLY and CDR2 is FYNNEI. DNA of the CDR3: TGTGCCATAAGCAAAGGACTAGCGGTATACAATGAGCAGTTCTTC. Translated, it gives CAISKGLAVYNEQFF. The whole variable domain, filled in from reference TRBV2 and TRBJ2-1, reads EPEVTQTPSHQVTQMGQEVILRCVPISNHLYFYWYRQILGQKVEFLVSFYNNEISEKSEIFDDQFSVERPDGSNFTLKIRSTKLEDSAMYFCAISKGLAVYNEQFFGPGTRLTVL.

The V and J genes are TRBV4-2 and TRBJ2-1; possibly TRBD1 for D (6 bases). The CDR3 totals 17 residues. Deletions cut 0 bases from V and 7 bases from J, with 19 bases between. Germline CDR1 and CDR2: LGHNA and YNFKEQ. The CDR3 DNA sequence: TGTGCCAGCAGCCAAGATCCAAATGGGGGCCTAAGAAATGAGCAGTTCTTC. It translates to CASSQDPNGGLRNEQFF.

This sequence joins TRBV2 and TRBJ2-5, with TRBD2 identical over 14 bases. With V trimmed by 2 bases and J by 5 bases, 4 bases remained unmatched. The CDR3 is 16 amino acids. Germline V gene sequence: CDR1 SNHLY, CDR2 FYNNEI. For the CDR3, the DNA is TGTGCCAGCAGTGAACGGACTAGCGGGAGGAGGGAGACCCAGTACTTC. Its protein is CASSERTSGRRETQYF.